This TCR beta chain was documented in a study of blood T cell repertoires in COVID-19 (dated by TCRdb to 2018 to 2021). General notes on the study: The collaborator samples originated in the United States, Italy and Spain and spanned the acute and convalescent phases of COVID-19. The sample metadata nearly always contained a de-identified subject ID, COVID-19 status, age in years and sex. The samples were drawn from two sources: the first 160 participants of the ongoing ImmuneRACE study, and fewer than 1,500 subjects contributed by 6 global collaborators. The dataset comprised deeply sampled blood TCRbeta repertoires from subjects exposed to, actively infected with, or recovered from COVID-19. The prospective study material was composed of cDNA or gDNA derived from T cells, B-cell-depleted T cells, or PBMCs. HLA class I and class II types, where available, came from metadata supplied by the sample provider rather than from assay-based typing. The repertoires were released in a freely available public database intended as a resource for research on the immune response to SARS-CoV-2. General findings and caveats noted by the study authors: The amount of clinical and demographic metadata varied by source and participant and was provided uncurated.

Via the germline V gene (reference sequence), CDR1 is SSHAT and CDR2 FNYEAQ. Clipping removes 1 base from V and 6 bases from J, with 14 as the unmatched junction base count. The CDR3 measures 18 amino acids from cysteine to phenylalanine. CDR3 DNA only is kept here, 54 bases in frame from base 1. To note about this clone: No antigen is known for it. Qualities for individual bases were not recorded, and no much larger clone is one base off.

A second Seattle source provided samples from volunteer blood donors who had recovered from COVID-19. Collaborating institutions collected whole blood in K2EDTA tubes following their own protocols. Collaborator samples were shipped for TCRbeta analysis as frozen whole blood, isolated PBMCs, or DNA extracted from either sample type. TCRbeta CDR3 regions were amplified from genomic DNA using the immunoSEQ Assay, a bias-controlled multiplex PCR. Concerning the study's data processing: Within the assay, amplification of reference gene primers was used to estimate how many nucleated cells each sample contained. To quantify the absolute abundance of each unique TCRbeta CDR3 rearrangement, sequence reads were collapsed and filtered. For each sample, productive Simpson clonality was calculated by taking the square root of Simpson's diversity index across productive rearrangements. This immuneACCESS table, as held by TCRdb, lists in-frame sequences with V and J called but not all clones. Of the missing ones, under half trace to an unresolved V gene in checked studies; the others have no known cause. The V and J calls and the clone size are those of that table, but D and trimming were determined from the DNA. The sample yields just over 250,000 clones; about 88% were counted once. The top ten clones comprise under 4.5% of the sample.

This sequence uses TRBV7-7 and TRBJ2-3; 9 bases in the middle match TRBD1. This sequence was found in a man aged 55-75 years who had recovered from COVID-19. Specimen: peripheral blood. The sequence in DNA is TGTGCCAGCAGCTTAGTTGCCATTGGACAGGGGTACTTGGATACGCAGTATTTT. The resulting protein is CASSLVAIGQGYLDTQYF.